This T cell receptor (beta chain) emerged from a study of blood T cell repertoires in COVID-19. Participant age was roughly 18 to 95 years, and participants resided in 24 US areas. Sequencing was performed with immunoSEQ multiplex PCR; in TCRdb, only in-frame clones are kept and a portion is missing. The sample includes about 350,000 clones, over 75% seen only once; the top ten take over 0.8%. This TCR came from a woman aged 25 to 39 who had recovered from COVID-19. The sample was PBMCs or T cells enriched from blood (not recorded which).

CDR3 loop: CASSIKHSYNEQFF. The CDR3 nucleotides are TGTGCCAGTAGTATAAAACACTCCTACAATGAGCAGTTCTTC. The V call is TRBV19, the J call TRBJ2-1; no clear D. CDR1 is LNHDA, CDR2 SQIVND, per germline (reference sequence). Trimming took 2 bases from V and 0 from J, leaving 5 bases between them. The CDR3 loop spans 14 amino acids.